What follows describes a single T cell receptor beta chain. The CDR3 covers 15 residues. V was pared by 5 bases and J by 6 bases, with 12 bases of the junction left unmatched. From germline, CDR1 is GTSNPN and CDR2 SVGIG (reference sequence). From RNA, the CDR3 regions of TCR beta chains were amplified and sequenced. First-round RT-PCR employed HTBI primers, with a second-round multiplex PCR after it. TCRdb itself ran the multiplex PCR reads through MiXCR, one entry per CDR3 protein. The profile shows roughly 1.1 million distinct CDR3 sequences, 35% to 40% of them singletons. Clinicians diagnosed using symptoms, serum thyroxine, TRAb, thyroid ultrasound and orbital computed tomography. The sample belongs to a study of Graves' ophthalmopathy and Graves' hyperthyroidism.

The sample comprised peripheral blood or thyroid tissue (not recorded which). This sequence joins TRBV30 and TRBJ1-5; TRBD1 agrees at 8 bases. The TCR originated in an adult man with Graves' hyperthyroidism. The CDR3 is CAWGPGQGISQPQHF. The CDR3 bases are TGTGCCTGGGGACCCGGACAGGGCATAAGTCAGCCCCAGCATTTT.